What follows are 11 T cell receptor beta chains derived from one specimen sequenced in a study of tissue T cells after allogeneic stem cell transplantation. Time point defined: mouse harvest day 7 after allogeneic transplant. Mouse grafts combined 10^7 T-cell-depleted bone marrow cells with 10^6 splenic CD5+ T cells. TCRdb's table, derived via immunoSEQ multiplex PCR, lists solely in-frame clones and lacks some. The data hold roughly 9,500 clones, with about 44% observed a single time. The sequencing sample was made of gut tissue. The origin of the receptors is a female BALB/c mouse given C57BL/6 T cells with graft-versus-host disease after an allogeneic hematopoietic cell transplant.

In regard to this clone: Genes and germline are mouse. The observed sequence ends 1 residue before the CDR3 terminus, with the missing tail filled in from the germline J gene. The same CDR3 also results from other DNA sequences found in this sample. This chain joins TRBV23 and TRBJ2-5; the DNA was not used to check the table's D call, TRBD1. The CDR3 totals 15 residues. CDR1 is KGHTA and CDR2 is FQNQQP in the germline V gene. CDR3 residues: CSSSQGQGRGDTQYF. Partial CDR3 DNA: TGCTCCAGCAGTCAAGGGCAGGGGCGAGGAGACACCCAGTAC.

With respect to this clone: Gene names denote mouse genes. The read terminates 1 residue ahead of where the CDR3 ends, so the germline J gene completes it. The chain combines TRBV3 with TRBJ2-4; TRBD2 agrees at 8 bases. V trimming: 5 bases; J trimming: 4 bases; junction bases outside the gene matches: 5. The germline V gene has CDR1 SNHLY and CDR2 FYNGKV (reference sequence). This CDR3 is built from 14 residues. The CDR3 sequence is CASSPGTGKNTLYF. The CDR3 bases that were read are TGTGCCAGCAGCCCCGGGACTGGTAAAAACACCTTGTAC.

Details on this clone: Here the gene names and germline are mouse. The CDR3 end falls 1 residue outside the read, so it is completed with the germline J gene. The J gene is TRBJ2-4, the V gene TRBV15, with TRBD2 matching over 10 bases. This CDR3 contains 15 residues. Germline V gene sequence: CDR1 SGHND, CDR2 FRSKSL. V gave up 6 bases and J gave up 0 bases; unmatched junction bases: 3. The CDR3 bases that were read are TGTGCCAGCAGACTGGACTGGGGGAGTCAAAACACCTTGTAC. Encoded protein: CASRLDWGSQNTLY. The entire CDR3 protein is CASRLDWGSQNTLYF.

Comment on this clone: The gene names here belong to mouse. The DNA read from the CDR3 is TGTGCCAGCTCTCTGCTGGGGGGCCAAGACACCCAGTAC. It specifies CASSLLGGQDTQY. The whole CDR3 sequence reads CASSLLGGQDTQYF. The V gene is TRBV12-1, the J gene TRBJ2-5, with 8 nucleotides matching TRBD2. The read finishes 1 residue shy of the CDR3 end, and the germline J gene is used to complete it. The germline V gene has CDR1 SGHSN and CDR2 HYEKVE. J gave up 2 bases and V 1 base, and 1 base lay outside the gene matches. This CDR3 comprises 14 residues.

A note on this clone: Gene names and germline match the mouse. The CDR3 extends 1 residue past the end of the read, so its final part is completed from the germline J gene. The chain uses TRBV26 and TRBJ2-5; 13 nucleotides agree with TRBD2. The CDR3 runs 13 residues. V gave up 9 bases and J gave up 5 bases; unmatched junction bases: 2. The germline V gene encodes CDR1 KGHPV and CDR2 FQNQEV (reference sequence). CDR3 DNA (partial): TGTGCCAGTGGACTGGGGGGGCCAGACACCCAGTAC. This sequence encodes CASGLGGPDTQY. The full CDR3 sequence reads CASGLGGPDTQYF.

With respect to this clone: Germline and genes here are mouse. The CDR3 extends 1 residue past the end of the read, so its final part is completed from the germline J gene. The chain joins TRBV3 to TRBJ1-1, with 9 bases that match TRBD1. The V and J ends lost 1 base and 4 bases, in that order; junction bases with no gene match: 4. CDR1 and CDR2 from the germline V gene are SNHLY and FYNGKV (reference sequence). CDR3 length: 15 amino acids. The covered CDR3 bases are TGTGCCAGCAGCTTAGGTGGGACAGGGTTCACAGAAGTCTTC. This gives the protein CASSLGGTGFTEVF. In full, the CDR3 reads CASSLGGTGFTEVFF.

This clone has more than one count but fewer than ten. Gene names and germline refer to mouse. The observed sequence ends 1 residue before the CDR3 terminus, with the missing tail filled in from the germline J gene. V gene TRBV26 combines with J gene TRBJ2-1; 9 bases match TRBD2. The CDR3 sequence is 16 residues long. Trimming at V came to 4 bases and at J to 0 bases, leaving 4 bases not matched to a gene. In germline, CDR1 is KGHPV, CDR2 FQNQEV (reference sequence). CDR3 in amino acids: CASSPTGGYNYAEQFF. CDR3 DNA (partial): TGTGCCAGCAGTCCAACTGGGGGGTATAACTATGCTGAGCAGTTC.

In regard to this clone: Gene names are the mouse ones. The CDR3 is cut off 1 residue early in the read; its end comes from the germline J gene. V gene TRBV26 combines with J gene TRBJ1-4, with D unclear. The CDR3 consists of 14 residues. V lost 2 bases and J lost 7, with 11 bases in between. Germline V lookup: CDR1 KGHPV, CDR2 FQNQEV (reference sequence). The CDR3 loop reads CASSLAQERERLFF. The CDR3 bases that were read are TGTGCCAGCAGTCTGGCCCAGGAGCGCGAAAGATTATTT.

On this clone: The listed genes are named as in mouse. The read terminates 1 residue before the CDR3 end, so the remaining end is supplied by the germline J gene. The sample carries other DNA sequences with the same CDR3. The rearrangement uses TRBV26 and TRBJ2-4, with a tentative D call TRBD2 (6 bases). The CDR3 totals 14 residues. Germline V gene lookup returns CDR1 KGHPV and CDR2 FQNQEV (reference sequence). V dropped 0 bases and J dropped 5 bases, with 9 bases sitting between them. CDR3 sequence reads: CASSLSTGGNTLYF. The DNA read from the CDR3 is TGTGCCAGCAGTCTGTCGACGGGGGGAAACACCTTGTAC. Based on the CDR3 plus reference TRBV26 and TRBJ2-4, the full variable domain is NSKVIQTPRYLVKGQGQKAKMRCIPEKGHPVVFWYQQNKNNEFKFLINFQNQEVLQQIDMTEKRFSAECPSNSPCSLEIQSSEAGDSALYLCASSLSTGGNTLYFGAGTRLSVL.

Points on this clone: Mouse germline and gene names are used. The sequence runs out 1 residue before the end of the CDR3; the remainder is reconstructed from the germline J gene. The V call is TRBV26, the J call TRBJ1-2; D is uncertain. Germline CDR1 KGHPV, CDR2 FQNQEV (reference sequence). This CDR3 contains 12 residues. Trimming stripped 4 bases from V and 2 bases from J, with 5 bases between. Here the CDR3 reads CASSQKNSDYTF. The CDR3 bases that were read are TGTGCCAGCAGTCAAAAGAACTCCGACTACACC.

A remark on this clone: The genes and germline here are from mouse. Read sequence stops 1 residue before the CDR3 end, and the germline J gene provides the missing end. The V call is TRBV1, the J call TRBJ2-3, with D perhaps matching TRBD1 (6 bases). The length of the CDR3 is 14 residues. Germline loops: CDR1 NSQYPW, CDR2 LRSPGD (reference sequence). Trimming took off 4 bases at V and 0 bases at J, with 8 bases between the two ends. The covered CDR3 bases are TGCACCTGCAGTGGGACAGCTAGTGCAGAAACGCTGTAT. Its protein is CTCSGTASAETLY. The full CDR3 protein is CTCSGTASAETLYF.